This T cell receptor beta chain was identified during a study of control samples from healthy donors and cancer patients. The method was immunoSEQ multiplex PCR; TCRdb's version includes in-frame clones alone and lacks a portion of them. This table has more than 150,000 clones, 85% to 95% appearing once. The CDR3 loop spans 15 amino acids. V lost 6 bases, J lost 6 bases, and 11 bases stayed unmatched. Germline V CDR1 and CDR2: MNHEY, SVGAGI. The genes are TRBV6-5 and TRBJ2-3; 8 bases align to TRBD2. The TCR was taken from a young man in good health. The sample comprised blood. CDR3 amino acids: CASSRSGGHYDTQYF. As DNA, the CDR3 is TGTGCCAGCAGCCGAAGCGGGGGTCATTACGATACGCAGTATTTT.